Below, 17 T cell receptor beta chains from the same sample are listed, as sequenced in a study of PD-L1 blockade in urothelial cancer. Time point denoted: pretreatment peripheral blood. The method was immunoSEQ multiplex PCR; TCRdb's version includes in-frame clones alone and lacks a portion of them. The sample includes around 63,000 clones, 75% to 90% seen only once; the top ten take more than 1.5%. The sequences come from PBMCs, collected around atezolizumab (anti-PD-L1) treatment. These receptors came from a man in his 70s with urothelial cancer.

This clone turned up a few times. A read error may account for a junction end that differs from germline. The chain joins TRBV7-9 to TRBJ2-1, with 8 nucleotides matching TRBD1. CDR1 and CDR2 from the germline V gene are SEHNR and FQNEAQ (reference sequence). The CDR3 is 15 residues long. CDR3 sequence: CASSLRTGSFNEQFF. The CDR3 DNA reads TGTGCCAGCAGCTTGAGGACAGGGTCCTTCAATGAGCAGTTCTTC.

This clone is a singleton in its sample. The V gene is TRBV9, the J gene TRBJ2-3; 9 bases align to TRBD2. CDR1 is SGDLS and CDR2 is YYNGEE in the germline V gene. CDR3 length: 20 amino acids. The V and J ends lost 3 bases and 0 bases, in that order; junction bases with no gene match: 17. CDR3 DNA: TGTGCCAGCAGCGCTACGACTCCCAGCGGGAGGACCACTAGCACAGATACGCAGTATTTT. Protein: CASSATTPSGRTTSTDTQYF.

The chain joins TRBV15 to TRBJ2-1; unclear D gene. Trimming cost V 5 bases and J 2 bases, with 7 bases left between them. The CDR3 is made up of 13 amino acids. Germline lookup yields CDR1 LNHNV and CDR2 YYDKDF (reference sequence). The CDR3 here is CATSLLPYNEQFF. DNA for the CDR3: TGTGCCACCAGCCTCCTCCCCTACAATGAGCAGTTCTTC.

The chain couples TRBV28 to TRBJ1-4; TRBD1 might be the D (5 bases). This CDR3 has 13 residues. Germline V gene sequence: CDR1 MDHEN, CDR2 SYDVKM. Trimming removed 5 bases at V and 6 bases at J, with 10 bases between. CDR3 in DNA: TGTGCCAGCAGTCGGGGGGTTGATGAAAAACTGTTTTTT. It yields the protein CASSRGVDEKLFF.

In DNA, the CDR3 is TGTGCCAGCAGCTACACTACAGGGAACACTGAAGCTTTCTTT. The encoded protein is CASSYTTGNTEAFF. The J gene is TRBJ1-1, the V gene TRBV7-9, with D perhaps matching TRBD1 (5 bases). The CDR3 is 14 residues long. Trimming stripped 4 bases from V and 1 base from J, with 10 bases between. Germline CDR1 is SEHNR and CDR2 is FQNEAQ (reference sequence).

This rearrangement joins TRBV29-1 to TRBJ1-3, with D possibly matching TRBD1 (5 bases). The CDR3 is 13 amino acids. Germline CDR1 SQVTM, CDR2 ANQGSEA. V shed 7 bases and J shed 2 bases, with 12 bases lying between them. The CDR3 DNA is TGCAGCGCCTATGGGGGGGCTGGAAACACCATATATTTT. Its protein is CSAYGGAGNTIYF.

This clone was seen only once. The V call is TRBV30, the J call TRBJ1-4, with D perhaps matching TRBD1 (5 bases). V was trimmed by 2 bases and J by 0 bases, leaving 7 bases between them. The CDR3 extends over 14 amino acids. The germline V gene has CDR1 GTSNPN and CDR2 SVGIG (reference sequence). The CDR3 here is CAWSKGATNEKLFF. The CDR3 region has the DNA TGTGCCTGGAGTAAAGGGGCAACTAATGAAAAACTGTTTTTT.

The chain couples TRBV30 to TRBJ2-3; D gene unclear. V was shortened by 0 bases and J by 0 bases, with 4 bases between the two germline ends. This CDR3 comprises 13 residues. Germline CDR1 and CDR2: GTSNPN and SVGIG (reference sequence). CDR3 sequence reads: CAWSVGSTDTQYF. The CDR3 coding sequence is TGTGCCTGGAGTGTCGGTAGCACAGATACGCAGTATTTT.

The chain employs TRBV6-1 and TRBJ2-7; 10 nucleotides match TRBD2. Germline assignment: CDR1 MNHNS and CDR2 SASEGT. V lost 8 bases to trimming and J lost 0 bases; unmatched junction nucleotides: 4. The CDR3 totals 14 residues. The CDR3, as DNA: TGTGCCAGCTACGGGACTAGCGCCTCCTACGAGCAGTACTTC. Translation: CASYGTSASYEQYF.

The chain links TRBV2 to TRBJ2-1, with TRBD2 as a possible D gene (6 bases). V dropped 5 bases and J dropped 5 bases, with 10 bases sitting between them. Germline-derived CDR1 and CDR2 are SNHLY and FYNNEI. This CDR3 contains 13 residues. The CDR3 is CASSSSVDNEQFF. The CDR3 DNA follows: TGTGCCAGCAGTTCTAGCGTCGACAATGAGCAGTTCTTC.

The chain couples TRBV5-4 to TRBJ2-5, with 8 bases lining up with TRBD1. The CDR3 runs to 15 residues. Losses at the gene ends were 4 bases for V and 4 bases for J; bases not matched to a gene: 9. CDR1 is SGHNT and CDR2 is YYREEE in the germline V gene (reference sequence). The CDR3 sequence: CASSPKTGGGETQYF. CDR3 bases: TGTGCCAGCAGCCCAAAAACAGGGGGTGGAGAGACCCAGTACTTC.

V gene TRBV13 combines with J gene TRBJ2-7; 7 bases fit TRBD2. With 5 bases clipped from V and 4 bases from J, the junction kept 5 bases outside the gene matches. The CDR3 runs 13 residues. The V gene's germline CDR1 is PRHDT and CDR2 FYEKMQ (reference sequence). The CDR3 loop reads CASSPSGGYEQYF. CDR3 in DNA: TGTGCCAGCAGCCCCTCGGGGGGATACGAGCAGTACTTC.

V usage is TRBV7-2 and J usage is TRBJ2-3; D remains unclear. Per the germline V gene, CDR1 is SGHTA and CDR2 is FQGNSA. This CDR3 is built from 11 residues. The V end was cut by 4 bases, the J end by 4 bases, with 3 bases between. The CDR3 DNA follows: TGTGCCAGCAGCTCTGCAGATACGCAGTATTTT. This translates into CASSSADTQYF. Variable domain in full (rest from reference TRBV7-2 and TRBJ2-3): GAGVSQSPSNKVTEKGKDVELRCDPISGHTALYWYRQSLGQGLEFLIYFQGNSAPDKSGLPSDRFSAERTGGSVSTLTIQRTQQEDSAVYLCASSSADTQYFGPGTRLTVL.

The chain employs TRBV5-1 and TRBJ1-1; D call uncertain. Trimming left V 4 bases short and J 0 bases short, with 13 bases between. The CDR3 spans 15 residues. The germline V gene encodes CDR1 SGHRS and CDR2 YFSETQ. The CDR3 DNA reads as TGCGCCAGCAGCATACAGAGTGCCGTGAACACTGAAGCTTTCTTT. Translated: CASSIQSAVNTEAFF.

CDR3 sequence reads: CASRRLAGVGNEQFF. CDR3 sequence (DNA): TGTGCCAGCAGGCGACTAGCGGGAGTGGGAAATGAGCAGTTCTTC. V is TRBV2 and J is TRBJ2-1; 12 bases fit TRBD2. Trimming took 6 bases from V and 7 from J; bases not matched to a gene: 7. The CDR3 is 15 amino acids. Germline V gene lookup returns CDR1 SNHLY and CDR2 FYNNEI.

The chain uses TRBV7-3 and TRBJ2-3; 8 bases are shared with TRBD2. The CDR3 is 12 amino acids. Germline V gives CDR1 SGHTA, CDR2 FQGTGA. Trimming cost V 5 bases and J 15 bases; bases outside gene matches: 10. CDR3 in DNA: TGTGCCAGCAGCCCCTCGGGACTAGTCTTCTATTTT. Protein product: CASSPSGLVFYF.

In this sample, this clone turned up once. The chain carries TRBV9 and TRBJ2-5; 12 bases match TRBD1. This CDR3 spans 16 amino acids. V lost 1 base and J lost 5; bases outside the gene matches: 6. Germline CDR1 reads SGDLS; CDR2 reads YYNGEE. The CDR3 protein is CASSVYGTGGLETQYF. CDR3 coding DNA: TGTGCCAGCAGCGTATACGGGACAGGGGGCTTGGAGACCCAGTACTTC.